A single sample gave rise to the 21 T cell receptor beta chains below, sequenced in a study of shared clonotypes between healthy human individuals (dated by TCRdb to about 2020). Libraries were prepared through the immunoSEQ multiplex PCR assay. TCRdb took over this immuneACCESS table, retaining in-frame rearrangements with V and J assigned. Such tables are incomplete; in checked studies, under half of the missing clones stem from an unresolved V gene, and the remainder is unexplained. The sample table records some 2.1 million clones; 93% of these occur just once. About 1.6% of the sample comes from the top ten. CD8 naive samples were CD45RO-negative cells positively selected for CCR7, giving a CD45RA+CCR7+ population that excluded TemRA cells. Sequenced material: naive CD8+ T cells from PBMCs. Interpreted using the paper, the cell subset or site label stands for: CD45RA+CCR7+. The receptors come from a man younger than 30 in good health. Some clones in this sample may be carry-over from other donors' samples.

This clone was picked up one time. DNA for the CDR3: TGTGCCAGCAATCGTGGCTACGAGCAGTACTTC. Protein sequence: CASNRGYEQYF. This chain links TRBV6-1 with TRBJ2-7, with D hard to call. V was pared by 7 bases and J by 3 bases, with 7 bases between. Germline assignment: CDR1 MNHNS and CDR2 SASEGT. This CDR3 has 11 residues.

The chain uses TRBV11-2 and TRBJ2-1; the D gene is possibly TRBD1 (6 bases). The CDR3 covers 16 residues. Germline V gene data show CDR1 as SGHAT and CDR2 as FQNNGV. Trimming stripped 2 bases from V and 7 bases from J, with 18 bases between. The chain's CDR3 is CASSLILRGSKNEQFF. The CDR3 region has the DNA TGTGCCAGCAGCTTAATCTTAAGGGGGAGTAAAAATGAGCAGTTCTTC.

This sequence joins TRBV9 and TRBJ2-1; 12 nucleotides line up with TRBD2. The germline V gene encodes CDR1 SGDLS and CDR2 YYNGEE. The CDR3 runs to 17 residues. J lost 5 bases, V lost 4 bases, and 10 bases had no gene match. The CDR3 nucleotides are TGTGCCAGCAGCCCCCTAGCGGGAGGGGTGGGGGACAATGAGCAGTTCTTC. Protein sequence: CASSPLAGGVGDNEQFF.

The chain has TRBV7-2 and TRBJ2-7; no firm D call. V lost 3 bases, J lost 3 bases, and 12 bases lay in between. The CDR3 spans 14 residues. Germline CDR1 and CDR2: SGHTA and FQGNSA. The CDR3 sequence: CASSFGSFGYEQYF. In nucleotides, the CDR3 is TGTGCCAGCAGCTTTGGGTCTTTCGGCTACGAGCAGTACTTC.

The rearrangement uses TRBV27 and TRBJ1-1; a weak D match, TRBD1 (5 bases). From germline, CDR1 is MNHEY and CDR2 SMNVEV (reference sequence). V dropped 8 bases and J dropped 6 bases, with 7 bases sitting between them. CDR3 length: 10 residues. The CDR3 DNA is TGTGCCAGCGTGGGGGCTGAAGCTTTCTTT. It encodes CASVGAEAFF.

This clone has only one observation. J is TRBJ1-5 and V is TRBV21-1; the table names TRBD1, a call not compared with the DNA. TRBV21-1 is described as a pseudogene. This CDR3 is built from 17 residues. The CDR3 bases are TGTGCCAGCCGCTTCCCGGACAGGGCGAGGGTCAATCAGCCCCAGCATTTT. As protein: CASRFPDRARVNQPQHF.

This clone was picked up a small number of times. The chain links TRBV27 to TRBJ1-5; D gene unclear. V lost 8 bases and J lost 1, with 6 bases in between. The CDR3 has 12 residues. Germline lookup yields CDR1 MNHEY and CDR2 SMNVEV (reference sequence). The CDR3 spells CASGESNQPQHF. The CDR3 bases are TGTGCCAGCGGGGAGAGCAATCAGCCCCAGCATTTT.

CDR3 amino acids: CASSFSGARAPSQSLYF. The CDR3 bases are TGTGCCAGCAGTTTTTCAGGAGCCAGGGCCCCCTCCCAAAGTCTGTACTTC. This chain links TRBV28 with TRBJ2-7; a weak D match, TRBD1 (5 bases). This CDR3 region has 17 residues. Per germline, CDR1 MDHEN and CDR2 SYDVKM. V was trimmed by 3 bases and J by 12 bases, leaving 30 bases between them.

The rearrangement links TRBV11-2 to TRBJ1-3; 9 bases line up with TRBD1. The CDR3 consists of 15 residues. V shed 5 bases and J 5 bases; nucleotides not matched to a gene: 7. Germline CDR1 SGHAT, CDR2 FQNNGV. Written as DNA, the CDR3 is TGTGCCAGCAGCGATTCTGGACAGGGGCGAAACACCATATATTTT. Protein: CASSDSGQGRNTIYF.

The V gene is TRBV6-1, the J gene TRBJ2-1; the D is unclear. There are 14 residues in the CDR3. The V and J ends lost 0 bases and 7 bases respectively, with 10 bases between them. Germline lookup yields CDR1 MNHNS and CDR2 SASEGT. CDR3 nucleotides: TGTGCCAGCAGTGAAGCGGGCCAGGTGAATGAGCAGTTCTTC. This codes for CASSEAGQVNEQFF.

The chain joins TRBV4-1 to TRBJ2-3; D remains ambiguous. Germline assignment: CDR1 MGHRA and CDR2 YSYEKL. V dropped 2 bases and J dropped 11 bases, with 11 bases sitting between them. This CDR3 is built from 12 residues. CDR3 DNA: TGCGCCAGCAGCCAAAGGACGGGCCAGCAGTATTTT. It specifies CASSQRTGQQYF.

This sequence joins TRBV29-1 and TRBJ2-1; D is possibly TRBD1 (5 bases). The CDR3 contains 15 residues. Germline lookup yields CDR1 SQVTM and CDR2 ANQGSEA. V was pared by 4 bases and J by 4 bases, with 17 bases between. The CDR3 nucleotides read TGCAGCGTTGTTCCTTCAGGGTTGGGGTACAATGAGCAGTTCTTC. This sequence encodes CSVVPSGLGYNEQFF.

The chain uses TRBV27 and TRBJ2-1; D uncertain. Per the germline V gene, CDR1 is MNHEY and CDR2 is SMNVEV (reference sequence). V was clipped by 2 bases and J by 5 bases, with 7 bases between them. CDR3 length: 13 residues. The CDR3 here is CASSLIHNNEQFF. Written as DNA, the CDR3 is TGTGCCAGCAGTTTAATCCACAACAATGAGCAGTTCTTC.

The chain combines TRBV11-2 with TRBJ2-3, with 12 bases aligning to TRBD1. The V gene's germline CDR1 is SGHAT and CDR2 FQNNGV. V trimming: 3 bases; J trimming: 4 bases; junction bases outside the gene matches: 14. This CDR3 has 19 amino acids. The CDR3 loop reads CASSLRIGLGDRGPDTQYF. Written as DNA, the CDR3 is TGTGCCAGCAGCTTGCGTATAGGACTCGGGGACAGGGGGCCAGATACGCAGTATTTT.

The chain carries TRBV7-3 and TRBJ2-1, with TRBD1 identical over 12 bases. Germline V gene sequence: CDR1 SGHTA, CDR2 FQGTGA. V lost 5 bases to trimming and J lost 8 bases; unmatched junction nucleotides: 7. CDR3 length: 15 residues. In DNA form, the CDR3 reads TGTGCCAGCAGCGAGGGGACAGGGGGCGCAGATGAGCAGTTCTTC. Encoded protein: CASSEGTGGADEQFF. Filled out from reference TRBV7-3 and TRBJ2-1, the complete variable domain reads GAGVSQTPSNKVTEKGKYVELRCDPISGHTALYWYRQSLGQGPEFLIYFQGTGAADDSGLPNDRFFAVRPEGSVSTLKIQRTERGDSAVYLCASSEGTGGADEQFFGPGTRLTVL.

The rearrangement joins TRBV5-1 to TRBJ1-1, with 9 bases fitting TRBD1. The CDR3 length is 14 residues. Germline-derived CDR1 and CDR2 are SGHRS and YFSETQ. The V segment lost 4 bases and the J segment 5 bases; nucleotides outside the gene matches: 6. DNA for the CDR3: TGCGCCAGCAGCCCCGGGACAGGGTTTACTGAAGCTTTCTTT. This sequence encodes CASSPGTGFTEAFF.

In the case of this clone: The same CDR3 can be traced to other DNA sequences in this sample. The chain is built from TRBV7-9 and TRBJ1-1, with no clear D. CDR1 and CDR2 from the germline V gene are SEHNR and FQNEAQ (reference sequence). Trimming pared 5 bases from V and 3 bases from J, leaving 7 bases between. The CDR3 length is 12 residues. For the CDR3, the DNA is TGTGCCAGCAGCCCCCCCTACACTGAAGCTTTCTTT. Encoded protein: CASSPPYTEAFF. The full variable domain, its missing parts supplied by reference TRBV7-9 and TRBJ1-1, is DTGVSQNPRHKITKRGQNVTFRCDPISEHNRLYWYRQTLGQGPEFLTYFQNEAQLEKSRLLSDRFSAERPKGSFSTLEIQRTEQGDSAMYLCASSPPYTEAFFGQGTRLTVV.

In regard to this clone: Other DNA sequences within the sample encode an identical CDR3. The CDR3 here is CSAGQGTEAFF. The CDR3 DNA follows: TGCAGTGCAGGACAGGGGACTGAAGCTTTCTTT. The chain carries TRBV20-1 and TRBJ1-1; 9 bases fit TRBD1. The CDR3 runs to 11 residues. Per germline, CDR1 DFQATT and CDR2 SNEGSKA (reference sequence). J was trimmed by 5 bases and V by 6 bases; bases with no gene match: 1.

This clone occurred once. The CDR3 sequence: CASSIPGTPEGGYTF. The CDR3 coding sequence is TGTGCCAGCAGCATCCCCGGGACACCGGAGGGTGGCTACACCTTC. The genes are TRBV5-5 and TRBJ1-2; the D gene is possibly TRBD1 (6 bases). Germline V gene data show CDR1 as SGHKS and CDR2 as YYEKEE (reference sequence). CDR3 length: 15 residues. Trimming pared 4 bases from V and 7 bases from J, leaving 20 bases between.

CDR3 coding DNA: TGTGCCAGCAGTTTACAGGGGGCCCCTGGGATTACCTACGAGCAGTACTTC. Its translation is CASSLQGAPGITYEQYF. This chain joins TRBV27 and TRBJ2-7, with 8 bases lining up with TRBD1. There are 17 residues in the CDR3. The V gene end was trimmed by 2 bases and the J gene end by 2 bases; junction bases not matched to a gene: 11. The germline CDR1 and CDR2 sequences are MNHEY and SMNVEV (reference sequence).

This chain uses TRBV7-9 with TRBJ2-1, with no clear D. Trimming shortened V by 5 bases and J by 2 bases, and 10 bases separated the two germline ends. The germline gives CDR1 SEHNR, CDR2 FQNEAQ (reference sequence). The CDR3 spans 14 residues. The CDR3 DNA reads TGTGCCAGCAGCCCCCCCCGGCCCTACAATGAGCAGTTCTTC. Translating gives CASSPPRPYNEQFF.